The clone carrying this T cell receptor (beta chain) is deemed medium-sized. Antigen: not known. The sorted Tregs were CD4+CD25+CD127-/low cells. Points from the study as a whole: Tumor memory CD4+ T cell TCR gene usage was found to cluster with blood and lymph node memory CD4+ cells and with lymph node naive CD4+ cells. The larger cohort examined one V-J beta rearrangement, not whole repertoires. Tumor Tregs overlapped most with tumor, then blood, naive CD4+ cells.

Trimming removed 3 bases from V and 3 bases from J, with 14 bases in between. Germline values: CDR1 DFQATT, CDR2 SNEGSKA (reference sequence). CDR3 size: 14 residues. Constant-region reverse primers amplified full-length variable regions, followed by semi-nested Nested Universal Primer A PCR. TCRdb itself ran the 5' RACE reads through MiXCR, one entry per CDR3 protein. The sample holds more than 9,000 distinct CDR3 sequences, roughly 15% seen once. The sequence came from a female donor with breast cancer. The chain joins TRBV20-1 to TRBJ1-1; D unresolved. The material sequenced was Tregs sorted from a lymph node. The CDR3 is CSARGGVKYTEAFF. Here the CDR3 DNA reads TGCAGTGCTAGGGGCGGGGTAAAGTACACTGAAGCTTTCTTT.